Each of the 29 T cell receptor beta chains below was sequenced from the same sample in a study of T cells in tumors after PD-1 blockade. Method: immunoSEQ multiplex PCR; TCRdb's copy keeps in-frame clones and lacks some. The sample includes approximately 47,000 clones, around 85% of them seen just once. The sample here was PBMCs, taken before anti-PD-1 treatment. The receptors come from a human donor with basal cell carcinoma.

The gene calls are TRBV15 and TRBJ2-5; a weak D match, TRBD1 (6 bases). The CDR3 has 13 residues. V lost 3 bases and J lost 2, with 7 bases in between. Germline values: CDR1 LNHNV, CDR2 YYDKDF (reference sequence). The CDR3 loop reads CATSSDRQETQYF. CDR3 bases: TGTGCCACCAGCAGCGACAGGCAAGAGACCCAGTACTTC.

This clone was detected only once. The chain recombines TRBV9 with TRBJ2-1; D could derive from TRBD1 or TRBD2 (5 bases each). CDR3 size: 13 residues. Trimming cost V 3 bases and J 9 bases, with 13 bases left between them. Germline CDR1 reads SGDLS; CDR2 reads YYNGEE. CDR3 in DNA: TGTGCCAGCAGCGGACTGGCCGGGACTGAGCAGTTCTTC. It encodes CASSGLAGTEQFF.

CDR3: CASSLPGGHEQYF. The DNA of the CDR3 is TGTGCCAGCAGCCTCCCCGGTGGCCACGAGCAGTACTTC. The gene calls are TRBV5-4 and TRBJ2-7, with D uncertain. This CDR3 has 13 amino acids. Trimming left V 4 bases short and J 5 bases short, with 13 bases between. Germline V gene sequence: CDR1 SGHNT, CDR2 YYREEE (reference sequence).

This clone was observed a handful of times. This CDR3 reads CASSDSGSGGADTQYF. CDR3 DNA sequence: TGTGCCAGCAGTGACTCCGGCTCGGGGGGGGCAGATACGCAGTATTTT. This chain connects TRBV6-4 to TRBJ2-3; TRBD2 aligns across 8 bases. There are 16 residues in the CDR3. Germline values: CDR1 MRHNA, CDR2 SNTAGT. V gave up 0 bases and J gave up 4 bases; unmatched junction bases: 6.

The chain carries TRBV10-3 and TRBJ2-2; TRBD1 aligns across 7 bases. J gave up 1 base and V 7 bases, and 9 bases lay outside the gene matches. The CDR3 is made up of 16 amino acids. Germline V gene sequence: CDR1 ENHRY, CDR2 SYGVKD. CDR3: CAINRDRTENTGELFF. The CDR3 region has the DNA TGTGCCATCAACCGGGACAGAACAGAGAACACCGGGGAGCTGTTTTTT.

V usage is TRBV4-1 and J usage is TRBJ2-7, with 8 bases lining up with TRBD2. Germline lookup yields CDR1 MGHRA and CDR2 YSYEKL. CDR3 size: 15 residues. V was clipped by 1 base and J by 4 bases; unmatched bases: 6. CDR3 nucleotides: TGCGCCAGCAGCCAAGGCGACGGGGGGGTTTACGAGCAGTACTTC. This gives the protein CASSQGDGGVYEQYF.

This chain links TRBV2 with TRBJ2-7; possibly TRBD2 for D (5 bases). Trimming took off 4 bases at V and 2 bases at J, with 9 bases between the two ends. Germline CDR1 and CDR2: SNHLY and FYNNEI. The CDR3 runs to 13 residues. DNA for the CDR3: TGTGCCAGCAGTGGGACTGCCACCTACGAGCAGTACTTC. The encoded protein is CASSGTATYEQYF.

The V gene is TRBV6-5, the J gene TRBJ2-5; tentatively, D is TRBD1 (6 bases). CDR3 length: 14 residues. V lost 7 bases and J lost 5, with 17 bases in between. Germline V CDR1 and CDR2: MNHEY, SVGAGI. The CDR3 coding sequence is TGTGCCAGCACCATTAGGGGGAACGGCGAGACCCAGTACTTC. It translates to CASTIRGNGETQYF.

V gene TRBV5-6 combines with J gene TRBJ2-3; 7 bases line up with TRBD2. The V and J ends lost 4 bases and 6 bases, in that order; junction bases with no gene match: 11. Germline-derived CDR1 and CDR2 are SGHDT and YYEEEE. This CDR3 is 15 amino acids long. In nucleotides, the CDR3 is TGTGCCAGCAGCGCCGGACTAGTCGGTTGGGATACGCAGTATTTT. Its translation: CASSAGLVGWDTQYF.

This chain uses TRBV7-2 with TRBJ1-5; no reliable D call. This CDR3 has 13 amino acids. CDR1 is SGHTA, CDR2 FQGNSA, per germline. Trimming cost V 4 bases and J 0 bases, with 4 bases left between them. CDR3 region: CASSYDSNQPQHF. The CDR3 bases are TGTGCCAGCAGCTACGATAGCAATCAGCCCCAGCATTTT.

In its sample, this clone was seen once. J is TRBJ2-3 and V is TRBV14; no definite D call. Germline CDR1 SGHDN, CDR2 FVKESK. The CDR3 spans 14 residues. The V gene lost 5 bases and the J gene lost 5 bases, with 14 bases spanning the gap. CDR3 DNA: TGTGCCAGCAGCTACGATAGAGTCAGAGATACGCAGTATTTT. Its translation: CASSYDRVRDTQYF.

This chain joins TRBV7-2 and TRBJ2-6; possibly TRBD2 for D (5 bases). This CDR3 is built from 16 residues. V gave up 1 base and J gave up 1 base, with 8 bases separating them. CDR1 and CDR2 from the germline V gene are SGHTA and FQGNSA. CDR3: CASSLESGSGANVLTF. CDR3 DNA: TGTGCCAGCAGCTTAGAATCGGGATCTGGGGCCAACGTCCTGACTTTC.

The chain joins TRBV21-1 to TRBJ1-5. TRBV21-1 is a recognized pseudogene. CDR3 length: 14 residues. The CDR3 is CASSKGYGNQPQHF. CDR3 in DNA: TGTGCCAGCAGCAAAGGGTATGGCAATCAGCCCCAGCATTTT.

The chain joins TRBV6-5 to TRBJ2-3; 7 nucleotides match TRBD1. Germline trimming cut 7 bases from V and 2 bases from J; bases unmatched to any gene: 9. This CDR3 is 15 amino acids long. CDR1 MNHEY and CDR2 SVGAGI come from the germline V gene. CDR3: CASTRTGANTDTQYF. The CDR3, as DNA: TGTGCCAGCACACGGACAGGAGCCAACACAGATACGCAGTATTTT.

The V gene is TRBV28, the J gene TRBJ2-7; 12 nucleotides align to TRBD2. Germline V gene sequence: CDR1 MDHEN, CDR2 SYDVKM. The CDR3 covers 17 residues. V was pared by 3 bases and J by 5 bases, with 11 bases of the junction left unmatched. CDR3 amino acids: CASSFLAGGSPWNEQYF. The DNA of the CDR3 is TGTGCCAGCAGTTTCCTAGCGGGGGGGTCCCCGTGGAACGAGCAGTACTTC.

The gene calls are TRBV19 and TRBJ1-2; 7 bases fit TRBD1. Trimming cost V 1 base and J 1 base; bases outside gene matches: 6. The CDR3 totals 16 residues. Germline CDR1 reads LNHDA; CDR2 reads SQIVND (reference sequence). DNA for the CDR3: TGTGCCAGTAGTATAGGTGGCGGGACAGTTAACTATGGCTACACCTTC. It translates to CASSIGGGTVNYGYTF. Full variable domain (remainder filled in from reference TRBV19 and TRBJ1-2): DGGITQSPKYLFRKEGQNVTLSCEQNLNHDAMYWYRQDPGQGLRLIYYSQIVNDFQKGDIAEGYSVSREKKESFPLTVTSAQKNPTAFYLCASSIGGGTVNYGYTFGSGTRLTVV.

As DNA, the CDR3 is TGTGCCAGCAGCCAAGCGCCCGCCTACGAGCAGTACTTC. Its protein is CASSQAPAYEQYF. The genes are TRBV3-1 (or the pseudogene TRBV3-2) and TRBJ2-7; D unclear. Germline V lookup: CDR1 LGHDT, CDR2 YNNKEL (reference sequence). The V gene lost 1 base and the J gene lost 2 bases, with 6 bases spanning the gap. The CDR3 consists of 13 residues.

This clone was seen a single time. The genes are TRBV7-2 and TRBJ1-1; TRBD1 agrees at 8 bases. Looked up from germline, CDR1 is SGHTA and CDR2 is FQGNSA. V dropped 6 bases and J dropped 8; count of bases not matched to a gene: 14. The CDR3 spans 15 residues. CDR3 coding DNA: TGTGCCAGCAGTCTGACCGGACAGGGCTCAATAGAAGCTTTCTTT. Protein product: CASSLTGQGSIEAFF.

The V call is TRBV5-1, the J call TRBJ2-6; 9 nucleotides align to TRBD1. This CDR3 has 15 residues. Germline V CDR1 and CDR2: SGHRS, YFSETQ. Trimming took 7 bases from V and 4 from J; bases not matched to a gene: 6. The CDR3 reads CASQTGGTGANVLTF. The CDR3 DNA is TGCGCCAGCCAGACAGGGGGAACCGGGGCCAACGTCCTGACTTTC.

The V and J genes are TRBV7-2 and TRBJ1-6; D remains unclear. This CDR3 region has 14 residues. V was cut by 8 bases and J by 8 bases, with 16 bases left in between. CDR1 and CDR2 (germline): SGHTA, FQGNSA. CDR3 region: CASVRAREDSPLHF. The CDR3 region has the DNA TGTGCCAGCGTGAGGGCGCGGGAAGATTCACCCCTCCACTTT.

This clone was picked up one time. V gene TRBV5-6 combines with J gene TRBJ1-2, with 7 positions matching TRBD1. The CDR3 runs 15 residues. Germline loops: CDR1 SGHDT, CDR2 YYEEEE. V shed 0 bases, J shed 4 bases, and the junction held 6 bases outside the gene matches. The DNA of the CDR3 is TGTGCCAGCAGCTTGGTAGGGGGCCCTCTCTATGGCTACACCTTC. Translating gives CASSLVGGPLYGYTF.

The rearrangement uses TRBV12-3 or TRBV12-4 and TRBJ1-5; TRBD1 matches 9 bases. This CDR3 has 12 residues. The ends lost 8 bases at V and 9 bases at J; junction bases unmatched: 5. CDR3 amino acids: CASRQGDRPQHF. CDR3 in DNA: TGTGCCAGCCGACAGGGGGATCGGCCCCAGCATTTT.

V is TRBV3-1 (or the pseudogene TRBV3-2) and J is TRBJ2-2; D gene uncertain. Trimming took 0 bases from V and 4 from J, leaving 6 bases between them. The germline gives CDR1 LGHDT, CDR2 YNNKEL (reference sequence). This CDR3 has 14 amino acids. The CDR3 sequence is CASSQEFGTGELFF. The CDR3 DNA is TGTGCCAGCAGCCAAGAGTTCGGCACCGGGGAGCTGTTTTTT.

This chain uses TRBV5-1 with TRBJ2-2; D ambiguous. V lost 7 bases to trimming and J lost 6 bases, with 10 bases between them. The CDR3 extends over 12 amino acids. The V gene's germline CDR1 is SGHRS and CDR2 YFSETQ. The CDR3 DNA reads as TGCGCCAGCGTGTCAAGGGCCGGGGAGCTGTTTTTT. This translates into CASVSRAGELFF.

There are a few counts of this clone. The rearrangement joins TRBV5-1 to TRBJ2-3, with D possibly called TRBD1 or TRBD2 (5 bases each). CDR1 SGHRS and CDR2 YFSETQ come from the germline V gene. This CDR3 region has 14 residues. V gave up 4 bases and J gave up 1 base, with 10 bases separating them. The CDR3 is CASSLGTRTDTQYF. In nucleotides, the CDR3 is TGCGCCAGCAGCCTTGGGACCCGCACAGATACGCAGTATTTT.

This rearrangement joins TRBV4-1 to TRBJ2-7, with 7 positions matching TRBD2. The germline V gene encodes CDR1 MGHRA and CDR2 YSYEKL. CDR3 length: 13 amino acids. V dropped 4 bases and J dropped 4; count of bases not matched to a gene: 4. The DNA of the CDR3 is TGCGCCAGCAGCCCGACTAGCCGGTACGAGCAGTACTTC. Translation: CASSPTSRYEQYF.

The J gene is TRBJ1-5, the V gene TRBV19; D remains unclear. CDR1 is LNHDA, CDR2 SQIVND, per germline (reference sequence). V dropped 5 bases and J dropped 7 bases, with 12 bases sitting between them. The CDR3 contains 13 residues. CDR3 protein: CASSPDVIQPQHF. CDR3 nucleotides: TGTGCCAGTAGTCCTGACGTAATCCAGCCCCAGCATTTT.

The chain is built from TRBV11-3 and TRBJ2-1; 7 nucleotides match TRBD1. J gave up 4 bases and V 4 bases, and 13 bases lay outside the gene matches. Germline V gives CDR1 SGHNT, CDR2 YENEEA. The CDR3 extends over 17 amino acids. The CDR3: CASSSRGGSSSYNEQFF. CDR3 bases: TGTGCCAGCAGCTCCAGAGGGGGCTCCTCCAGTTACAATGAGCAGTTCTTC.

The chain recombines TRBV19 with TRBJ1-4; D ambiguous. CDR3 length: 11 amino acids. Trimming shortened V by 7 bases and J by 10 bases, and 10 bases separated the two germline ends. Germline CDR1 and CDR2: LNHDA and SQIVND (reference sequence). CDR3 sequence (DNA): TGTGCCAGTACGTATGACGGAAAACTGTTTTTT. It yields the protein CASTYDGKLFF. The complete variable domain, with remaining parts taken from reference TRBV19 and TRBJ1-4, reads DGGITQSPKYLFRKEGQNVTLSCEQNLNHDAMYWYRQDPGQGLRLIYYSQIVNDFQKGDIAEGYSVSREKKESFPLTVTSAQKNPTAFYLCASTYDGKLFFGSGTQLSVL.